Each of the 29 T cell receptor beta chains below was sequenced from the same sample in a study of blood T cell repertoires in COVID-19. TCRdb's copy holds only in-frame clones and misses some; the assay was immunoSEQ multiplex PCR. In the table there are hundreds of thousands of clones, around 88% of which are singletons. Sequencing input: PBMCs or T cells enriched from blood (not recorded which). The receptors stem from a woman aged 40 to 49 with acute COVID-19.

This clone came up once. This chain connects TRBV16 to TRBJ2-7; D call uncertain. The CDR3 totals 13 residues. Germline-derived CDR1 and CDR2 are KGHSY and FQNENV. V lost 1 base, J lost 2 bases, and 6 bases lay in between. DNA for the CDR3: TGTGCCAGCAGCCAATTGGCAACCTACGAGCAGTACTTC. Its translation: CASSQLATYEQYF.

This chain joins TRBV7-9 and TRBJ1-2; 8 nucleotides agree with TRBD1. This CDR3 comprises 12 residues. CDR1 is SEHNR and CDR2 is FQNEAQ in the germline V gene (reference sequence). The V gene end was trimmed by 11 bases and the J gene end by 6 bases; junction bases not matched to a gene: 8. CDR3 protein: CAWIRGRDGYTF. CDR3 sequence (DNA): TGTGCCTGGATCAGGGGGCGAGATGGCTACACCTTC. Full variable domain (missing parts from reference TRBV7-9 and TRBJ1-2): DTGVSQNPRHKITKRGQNVTFRCDPISEHNRLYWYRQTLGQGPEFLTYFQNEAQLEKSRLLSDRFSAERPKGSFSTLEIQRTEQGDSAMYLCAWIRGRDGYTFGSGTRLTVV.

The rearrangement joins TRBV18 to TRBJ1-3; 8 bases align to TRBD1. The V and J ends lost 3 bases and 7 bases, in that order; junction bases with no gene match: 14. Per germline, CDR1 KGHSH and CDR2 LQKENI. The length of the CDR3 is 17 residues. The CDR3 sequence: CASSPVPQGASGNTIYF. The CDR3 nucleotides read TGTGCCAGCTCACCGGTCCCCCAGGGGGCTTCAGGGAACACCATATATTTT.

J is TRBJ2-1 and V is TRBV7-2, with 8 bases matching TRBD2. Losses at the gene ends were 5 bases for V and 1 base for J; bases not matched to a gene: 4. Germline V gene data show CDR1 as SGHTA and CDR2 as FQGNSA. This CDR3 contains 15 residues. The CDR3 is CASSPGGSSYNEQFF. DNA for the CDR3: TGTGCCAGCAGCCCGGGGGGGAGTTCCTACAATGAGCAGTTCTTC.

The chain links TRBV2 to TRBJ1-3, with TRBD1 matching 9 bases. V lost 2 bases, J lost 4 bases, and 9 bases stayed unmatched. In germline, CDR1 is SNHLY, CDR2 FYNNEI. The CDR3 has 17 amino acids. CDR3 coding DNA: TGTGCCAGCAGTGAAATCTCCGGACAGGGGAAGGGAAACACCATATATTTT. Its translation is CASSEISGQGKGNTIYF.

The chain is built from TRBV5-4 and TRBJ1-3; 11 bases are a match to TRBD1. The junction had 9 bases not matched to a gene; V was cut back by 4 bases and J by 0 bases. CDR1 and CDR2 (germline): SGHNT, YYREEE (reference sequence). The length of the CDR3 is 18 residues. CDR3 region: CASSLLGGQGGSGNTIYF. DNA for the CDR3: TGTGCCAGCAGCCTCCTAGGGGGACAGGGGGGCTCTGGAAACACCATATATTTT.

V and J are TRBV19 and TRBJ2-6, with D possibly being TRBD1 (5 bases). The CDR3 is made up of 15 amino acids. Trimming took off 4 bases at V and 2 bases at J, with 9 bases between the two ends. Germline-derived CDR1 and CDR2 are LNHDA and SQIVND (reference sequence). CDR3 amino acids: CASSTQGTGANVLTF. In DNA form, the CDR3 reads TGTGCCAGTAGTACTCAGGGTACTGGGGCCAACGTCCTGACTTTC.

The chain has TRBV9 and TRBJ2-2; D gene ambiguous. This CDR3 has 12 residues. Between the trimmed V and J ends, which lost 1 base and 7 bases, there was a span of 5 bases. Germline values: CDR1 SGDLS, CDR2 YYNGEE. CDR3 in DNA: TGTGCCAGCAGCGTATTAGACGGGGAGCTGTTTTTT. Protein sequence: CASSVLDGELFF.

V is TRBV6-1 and J is TRBJ1-2; D is unresolved. This CDR3 is 13 amino acids long. Germline V gives CDR1 MNHNS, CDR2 SASEGT. Trimming took off 0 bases at V and 3 bases at J, with 5 bases between the two ends. The CDR3 protein is CASSEAAYYGYTF. The CDR3 DNA reads TGTGCCAGCAGTGAAGCAGCTTACTATGGCTACACCTTC.

J is TRBJ1-4 and V is TRBV5-1, with no clear D. Germline lookup yields CDR1 SGHRS and CDR2 YFSETQ. Trimming removed 0 bases at V and 0 bases at J, with 9 bases between. This CDR3 has 16 residues. The CDR3 loop is CASSLEWQTTNEKLFF. The DNA of the CDR3 is TGCGCCAGCAGCTTGGAGTGGCAGACAACTAATGAAAAACTGTTTTTT.

The chain links TRBV9 to TRBJ1-4; 7 nucleotides match TRBD1. V lost 2 bases, J lost 8 bases, and 6 bases stayed unmatched. The CDR3 contains 14 residues. The germline CDR1 and CDR2 sequences are SGDLS and YYNGEE. The CDR3: CASSVTGTSEKLFF. CDR3 DNA: TGTGCCAGCAGCGTGACAGGGACGTCAGAAAAACTGTTTTTT.

The rearrangement links TRBV28 to TRBJ1-2; 10 nucleotides line up with TRBD1. Germline CDR1 reads MDHEN; CDR2 reads SYDVKM. The J segment lost 7 bases and the V segment lost 4 bases, leaving 9 bases of the junction unmatched. The CDR3 length is 15 residues. CDR3 amino acids: CASSSPGTGAFGYTF. In DNA form, the CDR3 reads TGTGCCAGCAGTTCCCCCGGGACAGGGGCGTTTGGCTACACCTTC.

This chain uses TRBV4-1 with TRBJ1-6; D perhaps matches TRBD1 (5 bases). Trimming stripped 0 bases from V and 8 bases from J, with 14 bases between. This CDR3 spans 16 amino acids. Germline CDR1 and CDR2: MGHRA and YSYEKL. In DNA form, the CDR3 reads TGCGCCAGCAGCCAAGATTTGGCAGGGTTTTATTCACCCCTCCACTTT. Translation gives CASSQDLAGFYSPLHF.

The rearrangement joins TRBV7-8 to TRBJ1-1; TRBD1 aligns across 8 bases. The CDR3 has 15 amino acids. Per germline, CDR1 SGHVS and CDR2 FQNEAQ. The V segment lost 5 bases and the J segment 0 bases; nucleotides outside the gene matches: 5. This chain's CDR3 is CASSRGQGLNTEAFF. DNA for the CDR3: TGTGCCAGCAGCAGAGGACAGGGATTGAACACTGAAGCTTTCTTT.

This chain links TRBV7-8 with TRBJ1-1; D may be TRBD1 (5 bases). V was shortened by 3 bases and J by 4 bases, with 15 bases between the two germline ends. This CDR3 has 15 amino acids. Germline assignment: CDR1 SGHVS and CDR2 FQNEAQ. CDR3 amino acids: CASSFGGLRGTEAFF. The CDR3 DNA is TGTGCCAGCAGCTTCGGGGGACTGCGCGGCACTGAAGCTTTCTTT.

The chain employs TRBV23-1 and TRBJ2-6; 9 bases are a match to TRBD1. TRBV23-1 is recorded as an ORF, its role being uncertain. After removal of 2 bases from V and 4 bases from J, the junction contained 18 bases not matched to a gene. The CDR3 contains 21 residues. The CDR3 is CASSQHGQGNSFLYGANVLTF. CDR3 coding DNA: TGCGCCAGCAGTCAACACGGACAGGGGAATTCCTTCTTGTACGGGGCCAACGTCCTGACTTTC.

The chain combines TRBV6-5 with TRBJ1-1; possible D gene TRBD1, 5 bases. The germline V gene has CDR1 MNHEY and CDR2 SVGAGI. The V gene lost 8 bases and the J gene lost 0 bases, with 10 bases spanning the gap. The CDR3 has 13 residues. The CDR3 protein is CASAQGLNTEAFF. The DNA for the CDR3 is TGTGCCAGCGCTCAGGGTTTGAACACTGAAGCTTTCTTT.

V is TRBV3-1 (or the pseudogene TRBV3-2) and J is TRBJ1-6; the D gene is possibly TRBD1 (6 bases). V was shortened by 1 base and J by 5 bases, with 12 bases between the two germline ends. The germline V gene encodes CDR1 LGHDT and CDR2 YNNKEL (reference sequence). This CDR3 comprises 16 residues. CDR3 residues: CASSQGTATNNSPLHF. The CDR3 bases are TGTGCCAGCAGCCAAGGGACAGCGACAAATAATTCACCCCTCCACTTT.

This clone occurred once. The CDR3 DNA reads TGTGCCACCAAAGGAGGGACAGGGTACAATGAGCAGTTCTTC. It specifies CATKGGTGYNEQFF. The chain joins TRBV27 to TRBJ2-1; the match to TRBD1 covers 9 bases. The CDR3 length is 14 residues. Germline CDR1 MNHEY, CDR2 SMNVEV (reference sequence). V lost 10 bases and J lost 4; bases outside the gene matches: 8.

This chain joins TRBV27 and TRBJ1-6; D gene unclear. The V end lost 6 bases, the J end lost 7 bases, and 19 bases lay between the germline ends. CDR1 MNHEY and CDR2 SMNVEV come from the germline V gene (reference sequence). CDR3 length: 16 amino acids. The CDR3 DNA reads TGTGCCAGCAGGTCAAACGAGGGAGACTTCAATTCACCCCTCCACTTT. Translation: CASRSNEGDFNSPLHF.

This clone was counted between two and nine times. This chain links TRBV5-1 with TRBJ2-7; possibly TRBD1 for D (5 bases). Trimming took off 0 bases at V and 4 bases at J, with 11 bases between the two ends. From germline, CDR1 is SGHRS and CDR2 YFSETQ. The CDR3 is 14 amino acids. This CDR3 reads CASSLAGQGYEQYF. The CDR3 DNA is TGCGCCAGCAGCTTGGCCGGTCAGGGTTACGAGCAGTACTTC.

This chain joins TRBV5-1 and TRBJ1-1, with TRBD1 identical over 7 bases. The germline gives CDR1 SGHRS, CDR2 YFSETQ. The CDR3 runs 16 residues. Germline trimming cut 2 bases from V and 4 bases from J; bases unmatched to any gene: 11. CDR3 region: CASSFDAQGMATEAFF. CDR3 bases: TGCGCCAGCAGCTTTGACGCACAGGGGATGGCCACTGAAGCTTTCTTT.

The chain combines TRBV28 with TRBJ2-3; the match to TRBD1 covers 9 bases. This CDR3 is built from 17 residues. In germline, CDR1 is MDHEN, CDR2 SYDVKM. V gave up 6 bases and J gave up 1 base; unmatched junction bases: 11. CDR3: CASSLDVWDRGTDTQYF. The CDR3 DNA is TGTGCCAGCAGCCTTGATGTATGGGACAGGGGCACAGATACGCAGTATTTT.

DNA for the CDR3: TGCGCCAGCAGGGCCGACAGGGCCCGTGGCTACACCTTC. It yields the protein CASRADRARGYTF. The chain has TRBV10-1 and TRBJ1-2; 7 nucleotides align to TRBD1. The CDR3 is 13 amino acids. Germline V gene sequence: CDR1 WNHNN, CDR2 SYGVQD (reference sequence). Trimming removed 6 bases from V and 7 bases from J; junction bases left unmatched: 8.

The chain has TRBV9 and TRBJ1-4; D possibly corresponds to TRBD1 (6 bases). The V end lost 3 bases, the J end lost 5 bases, and 8 bases lay between the germline ends. Germline CDR1 is SGDLS and CDR2 is YYNGEE. The length of the CDR3 is 13 residues. CDR3 bases: TGTGCCAGCAGCGGCGGACAGAATGAAAAACTGTTTTTT. It encodes CASSGGQNEKLFF.

V gene TRBV24-1 combines with J gene TRBJ1-5; no definite D call. CDR3 size: 12 residues. In germline, CDR1 is KGHDR, CDR2 SFDVKD. Trimming took off 4 bases at V and 6 bases at J, with 6 bases between the two ends. The CDR3 nucleotides read TGTGCCACCAGTGACTCTCTTCAGCCCCAGCATTTT. As protein: CATSDSLQPQHF.

The V call is TRBV19, the J call TRBJ2-3; D is unclear. The CDR3 contains 14 residues. CDR1 and CDR2 from the germline V gene are LNHDA and SQIVND (reference sequence). Trimming removed 8 bases at V and 0 bases at J, with 12 bases between. CDR3 sequence (DNA): TGTGCCAGTTGTCGTACAGCTAGCACAGATACGCAGTATTTT. Protein: CASCRTASTDTQYF. The full variable domain, completed using reference TRBV19 and TRBJ2-3, is DGGITQSPKYLFRKEGQNVTLSCEQNLNHDAMYWYRQDPGQGLRLIYYSQIVNDFQKGDIAEGYSVSREKKESFPLTVTSAQKNPTAFYLCASCRTASTDTQYFGPGTRLTVL.

The chain recombines TRBV2 with TRBJ1-2, with D possibly TRBD1 on 6 matching bases. Germline V gives CDR1 SNHLY, CDR2 FYNNEI. This CDR3 is 13 amino acids long. V lost 8 bases and J 6 bases, leaving 16 bases between the germline ends. In DNA, the CDR3 is TGTGCCAGCCTTTCGGACAGTTCTCATGGCTACACCTTC. Its protein product is CASLSDSSHGYTF.

J is TRBJ2-7 and V is TRBV5-4; D is possibly TRBD2 (7 bases). Germline V gene data show CDR1 as SGHNT and CDR2 as YYREEE (reference sequence). The CDR3 is 16 residues long. The V gene lost 0 bases and the J gene lost 3 bases, with 16 bases spanning the gap. The CDR3 loop is CASSLVAGAPDYEQYF. The CDR3 DNA reads as TGTGCCAGCAGCTTGGTGGCGGGGGCCCCAGACTACGAGCAGTACTTC.